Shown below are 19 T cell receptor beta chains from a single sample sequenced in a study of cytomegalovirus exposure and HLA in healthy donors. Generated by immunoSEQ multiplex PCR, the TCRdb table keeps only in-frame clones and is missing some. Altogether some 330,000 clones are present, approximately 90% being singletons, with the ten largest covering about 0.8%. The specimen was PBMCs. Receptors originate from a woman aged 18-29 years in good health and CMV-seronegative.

The CDR3 spells CASSLSGLWNEQFF. The CDR3 DNA reads as TGCGCCAGCAGCTTAAGCGGACTGTGGAATGAGCAGTTCTTC. The rearrangement links TRBV5-1 to TRBJ2-1; D perhaps matches TRBD2 (5 bases). CDR1 is SGHRS, CDR2 YFSETQ, per germline. The CDR3 is 14 amino acids. V shed 2 bases and J shed 7 bases, with 13 bases lying between them.

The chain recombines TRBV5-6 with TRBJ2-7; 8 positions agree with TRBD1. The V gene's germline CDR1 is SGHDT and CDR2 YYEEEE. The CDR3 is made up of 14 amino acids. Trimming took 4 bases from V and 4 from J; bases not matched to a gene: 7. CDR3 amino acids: CASSTGQGRYEQYF. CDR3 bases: TGTGCCAGCAGCACCGGACAGGGTAGATACGAGCAGTACTTC.

CDR3 sequence (DNA): TGTGCCAGCAGTCCCGGGGGAGGACCTAACTATGGCTACACCTTC. Translation: CASSPGGGPNYGYTF. The chain employs TRBV27 and TRBJ1-2; possible D gene TRBD1, 5 bases. The germline gives CDR1 MNHEY, CDR2 SMNVEV (reference sequence). The germline V and J ends were trimmed by 5 bases and 0 bases, with 13 bases remaining between them. The CDR3 runs 15 residues.

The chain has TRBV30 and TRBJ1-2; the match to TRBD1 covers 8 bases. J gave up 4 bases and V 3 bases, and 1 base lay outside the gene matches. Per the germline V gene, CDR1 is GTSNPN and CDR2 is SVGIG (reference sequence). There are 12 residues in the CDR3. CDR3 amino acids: CAWSRGPYGYTF. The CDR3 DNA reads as TGTGCCTGGAGCAGGGGGCCCTATGGCTACACCTTC.

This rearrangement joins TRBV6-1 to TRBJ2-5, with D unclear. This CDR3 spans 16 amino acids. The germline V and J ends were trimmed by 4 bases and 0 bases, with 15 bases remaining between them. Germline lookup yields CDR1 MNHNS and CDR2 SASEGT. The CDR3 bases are TGTGCCAGCAGTGCTTTCACCTATACGTACCAAGAGACCCAGTACTTC. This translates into CASSAFTYTYQETQYF.

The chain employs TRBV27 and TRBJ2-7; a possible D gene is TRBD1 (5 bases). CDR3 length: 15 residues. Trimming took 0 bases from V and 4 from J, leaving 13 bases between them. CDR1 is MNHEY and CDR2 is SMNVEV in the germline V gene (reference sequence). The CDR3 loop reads CASSLSAGNGYEQYF. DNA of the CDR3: TGTGCCAGCAGTTTATCGGCAGGGAATGGATACGAGCAGTACTTC.

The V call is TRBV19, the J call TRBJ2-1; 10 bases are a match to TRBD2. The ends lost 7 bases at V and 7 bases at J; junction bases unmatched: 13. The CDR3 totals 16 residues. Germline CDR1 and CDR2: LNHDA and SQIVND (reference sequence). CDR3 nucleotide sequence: TGTGCCAGTACCACCCCGGGACTAGCGATGGGTAATGAGCAGTTCTTC. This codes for CASTTPGLAMGNEQFF.

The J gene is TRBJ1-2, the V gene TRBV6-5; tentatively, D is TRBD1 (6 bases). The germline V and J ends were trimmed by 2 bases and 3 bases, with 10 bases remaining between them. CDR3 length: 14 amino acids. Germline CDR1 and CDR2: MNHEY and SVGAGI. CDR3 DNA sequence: TGTGCCAGCAGTTACATAGGGGGTTACTATGGCTACACCTTC. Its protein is CASSYIGGYYGYTF.

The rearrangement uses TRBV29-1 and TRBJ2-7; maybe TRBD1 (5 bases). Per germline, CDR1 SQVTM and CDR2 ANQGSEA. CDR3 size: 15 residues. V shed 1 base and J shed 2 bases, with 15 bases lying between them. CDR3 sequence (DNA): TGCAGCGTTGAAGGTGTGAGACAGTCGCCCTACGAGCAGTACTTC. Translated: CSVEGVRQSPYEQYF.

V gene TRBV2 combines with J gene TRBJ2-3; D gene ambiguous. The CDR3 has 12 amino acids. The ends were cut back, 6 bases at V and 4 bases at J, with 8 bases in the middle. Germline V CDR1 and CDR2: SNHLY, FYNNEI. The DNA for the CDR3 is TGTGCCAGCAGGCCACTTGCAGATACGCAGTATTTT. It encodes CASRPLADTQYF.

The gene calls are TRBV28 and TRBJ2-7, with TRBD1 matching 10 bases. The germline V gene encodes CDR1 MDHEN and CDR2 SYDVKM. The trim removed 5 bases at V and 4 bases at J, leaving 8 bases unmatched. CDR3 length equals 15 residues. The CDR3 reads CASSPLTGGSYEQYF. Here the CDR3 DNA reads TGTGCCAGCAGTCCGCTGACAGGGGGCTCTTACGAGCAGTACTTC.

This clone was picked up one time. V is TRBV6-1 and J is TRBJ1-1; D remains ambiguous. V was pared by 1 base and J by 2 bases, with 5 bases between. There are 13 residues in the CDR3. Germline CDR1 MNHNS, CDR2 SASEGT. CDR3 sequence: CASSEVANTEAFF. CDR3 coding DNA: TGTGCCAGCAGTGAAGTGGCCAACACTGAAGCTTTCTTT.

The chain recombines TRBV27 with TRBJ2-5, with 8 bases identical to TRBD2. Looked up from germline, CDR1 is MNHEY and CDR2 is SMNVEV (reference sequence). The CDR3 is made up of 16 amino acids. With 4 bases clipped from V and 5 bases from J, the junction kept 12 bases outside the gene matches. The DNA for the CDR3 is TGTGCCAGCAGTTCGATCGGGGGACTAGATTTGGAGACCCAGTACTTC. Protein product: CASSSIGGLDLETQYF.

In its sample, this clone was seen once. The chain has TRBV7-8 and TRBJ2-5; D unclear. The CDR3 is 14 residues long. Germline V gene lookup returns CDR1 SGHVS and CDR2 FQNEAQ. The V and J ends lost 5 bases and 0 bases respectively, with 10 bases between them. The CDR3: CASSPLNYQETQYF. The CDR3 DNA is TGTGCCAGCAGCCCACTAAATTACCAAGAGACCCAGTACTTC. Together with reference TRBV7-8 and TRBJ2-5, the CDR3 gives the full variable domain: GAGVSQSPRYKVAKRGQDVALRCDPISGHVSLFWYQQALGQGPEFLTYFQNEAQLDKSGLPSDRFFAERPEGSVSTLKIQRTQQEDSAVYLCASSPLNYQETQYFGPGTRLLVL.

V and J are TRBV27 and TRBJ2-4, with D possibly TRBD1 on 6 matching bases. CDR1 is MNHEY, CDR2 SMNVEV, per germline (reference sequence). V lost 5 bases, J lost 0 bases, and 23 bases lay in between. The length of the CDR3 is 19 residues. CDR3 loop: CASSPYREQDTLAKNIQYF. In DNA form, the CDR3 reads TGTGCCAGCAGTCCTTACAGGGAGCAGGATACACTAGCCAAAAACATTCAGTACTTC.

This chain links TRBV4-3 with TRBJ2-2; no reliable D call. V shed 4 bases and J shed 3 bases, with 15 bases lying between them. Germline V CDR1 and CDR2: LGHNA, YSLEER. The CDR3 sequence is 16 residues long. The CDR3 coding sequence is TGCGCCAGCAGCCGCCATCTGGGCATTGACACCGGGGAGCTGTTTTTT. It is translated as CASSRHLGIDTGELFF.

The chain's CDR3 is CASSGTRQGMYSNQPQHF. Written as DNA, the CDR3 is TGTGCCAGCAGTGGGACGAGACAGGGGATGTATAGCAATCAGCCCCAGCATTTT. J is TRBJ1-5 and V is TRBV6-1, with 8 nucleotides matching TRBD1. The CDR3 sequence is 18 residues long. V was clipped by 4 bases and J by 0 bases; unmatched bases: 11. Germline-derived CDR1 and CDR2 are MNHNS and SASEGT.

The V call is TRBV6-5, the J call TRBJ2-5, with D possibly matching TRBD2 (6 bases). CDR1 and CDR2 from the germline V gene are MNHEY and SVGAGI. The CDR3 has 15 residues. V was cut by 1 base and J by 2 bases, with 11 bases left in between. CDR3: CASSYWGVNQETQYF. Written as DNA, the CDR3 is TGTGCCAGCAGTTACTGGGGGGTAAATCAAGAGACCCAGTACTTC.

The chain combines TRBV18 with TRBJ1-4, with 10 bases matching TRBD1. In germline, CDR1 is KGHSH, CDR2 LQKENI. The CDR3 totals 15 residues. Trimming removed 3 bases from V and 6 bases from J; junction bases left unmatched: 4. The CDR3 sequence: CASSPFGTGDEKLFF. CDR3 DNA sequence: TGTGCCAGCTCACCTTTTGGGACAGGGGATGAAAAACTGTTTTTT.